These T cell receptor beta chains were read from a single sample in a study of OX40 agonist ivuxolimab in advanced cancers. Measured with immunoSEQ multiplex PCR; TCRdb has only the in-frame clones, and not every one. The table has 55,000 to 65,000 clones, about 85% seen once; the top ten hold approximately 4%. The sequencing here drew on CD4+ or CD8+ T cells sorted from blood, taken in a trial of the OX40 agonist ivuxolimab. These receptors came from an adult with an advanced solid tumor such as melanoma, head and neck, liver or kidney cancer. CDR3s include the opening cysteine and the closing phenylalanine or tryptophan. A D gene is named only where the DNA matches it firmly. Clone size is not always given. Where it is, it says once, few, many or a class for expanded clones.

V gene: TRBV4-1; D gene: -; clone size: -; J gene: TRBJ2-7; CDR3 protein: CASSVGALAAYEQYF; CDR3 DNA: TGCGCCAGCAGCGTGGGGGCCCTAGCGGCCTACGAGCAGTACTTC
V gene: TRBV6-5; D gene: TRBD1; clone size: once; J gene: TRBJ1-1; CDR3 protein: CASTINRGVGTEAFF; CDR3 DNA: TGTGCCAGCACCATAAACAGGGGAGTAGGGACTGAAGCTTTCTTT
V gene: TRBV6-6; D gene: -; clone size: -; J gene: TRBJ1-1; CDR3 protein: CASSTLTETEAFF; CDR3 DNA: TGTGCCAGCAGTACCCTGACGGAGACTGAAGCTTTCTTT
V gene: TRBV6-1; D gene: -; clone size: -; J gene: TRBJ2-7; CDR3 protein: CASSEVWGAYEQYF; CDR3 DNA: TGTGCCAGCAGTGAAGTCTGGGGGGCTTACGAGCAGTACTTC
V gene: TRBV7-2; D gene: -; clone size: -; J gene: TRBJ1-2; CDR3 protein: CASSSQGTANYGYTF; CDR3 DNA: TGTGCCAGCAGCTCCCAGGGGACGGCTAACTATGGCTACACCTTC
V gene: TRBV11-3; D gene: -; clone size: medium-sized; J gene: TRBJ1-6; CDR3 protein: CASSFRVSDSPLHF; CDR3 DNA: TGTGCCAGCAGTTTCAGGGTGTCGGATTCACCCCTCCACTTT
V gene: TRBV11-3; D gene: -; clone size: -; J gene: TRBJ1-2; CDR3 protein: CASSPQGHYGYTF; CDR3 DNA: TGTGCCAGCAGCCCACAGGGTCACTATGGCTACACCTTC
V gene: TRBV6-5; D gene: -; clone size: -; J gene: TRBJ1-2; CDR3 protein: CASSDPRRNGYTF; CDR3 DNA: TGTGCCAGCAGTGATCCGAGGAGGAATGGCTACACCTTC
V gene: TRBV5-1; D gene: -; clone size: -; J gene: TRBJ2-3; CDR3 protein: CASSFVADTQYF; CDR3 DNA: TGCGCCAGCAGCTTCGTGGCAGATACGCAGTATTTT
V gene: TRBV7-8; D gene: -; clone size: -; J gene: TRBJ1-2; CDR3 protein: CASSPEDFYGYTF; CDR3 DNA: TGTGCCAGCAGCCCCGAAGATTTCTATGGCTACACCTTC
V gene: TRBV11-2; D gene: -; clone size: -; J gene: TRBJ1-5; CDR3 protein: CASSLRGDQPQHF; CDR3 DNA: TGTGCCAGCAGCTTAAGGGGGGACCAGCCCCAGCATTTT
V gene: TRBV18; D gene: -; clone size: -; J gene: TRBJ2-5; CDR3 protein: CASSPAPGQETQYF; CDR3 DNA: TGTGCCAGCTCACCAGCGCCGGGCCAAGAGACCCAGTACTTC
V gene: TRBV7-9; D gene: -; clone size: -; J gene: TRBJ2-5; CDR3 protein: CASSLDGETQYF; CDR3 DNA: TGTGCCAGCAGCTTAGACGGAGAGACCCAGTACTTC
V gene: TRBV15; D gene: -; clone size: -; J gene: TRBJ1-2; CDR3 protein: CATSRGWQALSYTF; CDR3 DNA: TGTGCCACCAGCAGAGGATGGCAGGCCCTGAGCTACACCTTC
V gene: TRBV5-1; D gene: TRBD1; clone size: -; J gene: TRBJ2-7; CDR3 protein: CASSLMTGGSYEQYF; CDR3 DNA: TGCGCCAGCAGCTTGATGACAGGGGGGTCCTACGAGCAGTACTTC
V gene: TRBV7-2; D gene: -; clone size: -; J gene: TRBJ2-7; CDR3 protein: CVSSLRRTRDGTYEQYF; CDR3 DNA: TGTGTCAGCAGCTTGAGAAGAACCCGGGACGGCACCTACGAGCAGTACTTC
V gene: TRBV28; D gene: -; clone size: once; J gene: TRBJ1-4; CDR3 protein: CASRLGGTTNEKLFF; CDR3 DNA: TGTGCCAGCAGACTCGGGGGGACAACTAATGAAAAACTGTTTTTT
V gene: TRBV18; D gene: TRBD2; clone size: -; J gene: TRBJ2-3; CDR3 protein: CASSPGGKAGTDTQYF; CDR3 DNA: TGTGCCAGCTCCCCGGGAGGCAAGGCGGGCACAGATACGCAGTATTTT
V gene: TRBV27; D gene: -; clone size: -; J gene: TRBJ2-1; CDR3 protein: CASSSLDAHSYNEQFF; CDR3 DNA: TGTGCCAGCAGTTCCCTCGACGCTCACTCCTACAATGAGCAGTTCTTC
V gene: TRBV2; D gene: TRBD1; clone size: -; J gene: TRBJ1-2; CDR3 protein: CASSIRDRDNYGYTF; CDR3 DNA: TGTGCCAGCAGCATCCGGGACAGAGATAACTATGGCTACACCTTC
V gene: TRBV5-8; D gene: -; clone size: once; J gene: TRBJ1-3; CDR3 protein: CASRTRTATTGNTIYF; CDR3 DNA: TGTGCCAGCAGAACCCGCACAGCGACTACTGGAAACACCATATATTTT